This T cell receptor (beta chain) came from a study of beta chain features in type 1 diabetes. Overall study results and limits: Type 1 diabetes patients had TCRB CDR3s that were shorter (moderately but significantly so) in all four CD4+ subsets. When cDNA is sequenced, cells with high TCR expression could be over-represented. Here, the possible influence of HLA type (on TCRB rearrangement) remained unresolved.

V shed 0 bases and J shed 6 bases, with 9 bases lying between them. The CDR3 is 13 residues long. CDR1 GTSNPN and CDR2 SVGIG come from the germline V gene (reference sequence). Expressed TCRB transcripts were sequenced because the entire RNA isolate underwent reverse transcription. Clones were sequenced by immunoSEQ multiplex PCR, and TCRdb holds only the in-frame ones, with some missing. The profile shows around 280,000 clones, 15% of them singletons. This clone was counted a few times. Its target is not known. Other DNA sequences in this sample translate to the same CDR3. The sample comprised naive CD4+ T cells from blood. This chain joins TRBV30 and TRBJ1-5; D is uncertain. This clonotype was sampled from a man younger than 35 with type 1 diabetes. The CDR3 reads CAWSVRSGQPQHF. CDR3 sequence (DNA): TGTGCCTGGAGTGTTCGTTCGGGTCAGCCCCAGCATTTT.